A single sample is the source of the 22 T cell receptor beta chains below, sequenced in a study of cytomegalovirus exposure and HLA in healthy donors. Primers: 60 Vbeta forward and 13 Jbeta reverse. Measured with immunoSEQ multiplex PCR; TCRdb has only the in-frame clones, and not every one. The sample includes roughly 200,000 clones, 80% to 90% of them seen just once. The specimen sequenced was PBMCs. The receptors were gathered from a woman in her late teens or twenties in good health and CMV-seronegative.

This clone was seen once. V usage is TRBV5-1 and J usage is TRBJ1-6; D is possibly TRBD1 (5 bases). The V end lost 0 bases, the J end lost 9 bases, and 16 bases lay between the germline ends. This CDR3 is 16 amino acids long. The germline gives CDR1 SGHRS, CDR2 YFSETQ. As DNA, the CDR3 is TGCGCCAGCAGCTTGGAACCCCAGGGAAAGGGTTCACCCCTCCACTTT. Translated: CASSLEPQGKGSPLHF.

This clone was detected once. V usage is TRBV18 and J usage is TRBJ1-5; TRBD1 agrees at 9 bases. Germline CDR1 KGHSH, CDR2 LQKENI. This CDR3 has 15 amino acids. J was trimmed by 6 bases and V by 3 bases; bases with no gene match: 6. CDR3 in amino acids: CASSPPGQGSQPQHF. Here the CDR3 DNA reads TGTGCCAGCTCACCTCCGGGACAGGGTAGTCAGCCCCAGCATTTT. Full variable domain (rest looked up from reference TRBV18 and TRBJ1-5): NAGVMQNPRHLVRRRGQEARLRCSPMKGHSHVYWYRQLPEEGLKFMVYLQKENIIDESGMPKERFSAEFPKEGPSILRIQQVVRGDSAAYFCASSPPGQGSQPQHFGDGTRLSIL.

The rearrangement links TRBV5-6 to TRBJ1-1; D not resolved. Germline CDR1 reads SGHDT; CDR2 reads YYEEEE. V was clipped by 2 bases and J by 6 bases, with 8 bases between them. CDR3 length: 12 residues. The CDR3 protein is CASSFGRAEAFF. CDR3 sequence (DNA): TGTGCCAGCAGCTTTGGGCGGGCTGAAGCTTTCTTT.

The chain employs TRBV19 and TRBJ2-5; D may be TRBD1 (5 bases). Per germline, CDR1 LNHDA and CDR2 SQIVND (reference sequence). Trimming took 6 bases from V and 5 from J, leaving 13 bases between them. This CDR3 comprises 13 residues. The CDR3 region has the DNA TGTGCCAGTAGCACCCTCTCAGGGGAGACCCAGTACTTC. It yields the protein CASSTLSGETQYF.

This chain connects TRBV4-1 to TRBJ2-3, with D perhaps matching TRBD2 (6 bases). CDR1 and CDR2 (germline): MGHRA, YSYEKL. The CDR3 covers 17 residues. V lost 0 bases, J lost 4 bases, and 17 bases lay in between. For the CDR3, the DNA is TGCGCCAGCAGCCAAGAAGACGGGACTCAGGGTCCAGATACGCAGTATTTT. It yields the protein CASSQEDGTQGPDTQYF.

The genes are TRBV10-3 and TRBJ2-7, with D uncertain. The CDR3 consists of 12 residues. With 4 bases removed from V and 7 bases from J, the gap between germline ends came to 11 bases. Germline CDR1 is ENHRY and CDR2 is SYGVKD. The CDR3 DNA is TGTGCCATCAGTGCGTACGAGAGTGAGCAGTACTTC. Amino acids: CAISAYESEQYF.

This rearrangement joins TRBV7-6 to TRBJ2-3; 11 nucleotides match TRBD2. Germline CDR1 SGHVS, CDR2 FNYEAQ. V lost 1 base, J lost 4 bases, and 10 bases stayed unmatched. The CDR3 runs to 18 residues. The CDR3 spells CASSLVFGSGGAADTQYF. CDR3 bases: TGTGCCAGCAGCTTAGTGTTTGGTAGCGGGGGGGCCGCAGATACGCAGTATTTT.

This clone was detected only a few times. The chain links TRBV4-3 to TRBJ1-1; no definite D call. V was cut by 2 bases and J by 0 bases, with 10 bases left in between. This CDR3 comprises 15 residues. Germline V gene data show CDR1 as LGHNA and CDR2 as YSLEER. CDR3 loop: CASSQYLGVNTEAFF. CDR3 sequence (DNA): TGCGCCAGCAGCCAATATCTAGGAGTGAACACTGAAGCTTTCTTT.

This chain links TRBV5-1 with TRBJ2-5; D perhaps matches TRBD2 (5 bases). The germline V and J ends were trimmed by 8 bases and 5 bases, with 19 bases remaining between them. The germline CDR1 and CDR2 sequences are SGHRS and YFSETQ. The CDR3 extends over 14 amino acids. CDR3 coding DNA: TGCGCCAGTTTCACAAGGGAGTATCAGGAGACCCAGTACTTC. Its translation: CASFTREYQETQYF.

V is TRBV30 and J is TRBJ2-1; TRBD1 agrees at 9 bases. The length of the CDR3 is 17 residues. Germline CDR1 and CDR2: GTSNPN and SVGIG (reference sequence). Germline trimming cut 4 bases from V and 7 bases from J; bases unmatched to any gene: 17. This CDR3 is CAWNSWTGVKGPNEQFF. The CDR3 coding sequence is TGTGCCTGGAATTCTTGGACAGGGGTAAAGGGGCCGAATGAGCAGTTCTTC.

The chain carries TRBV6-1 and TRBJ2-7; TRBD1 might be the D (6 bases). The ends were cut back, 4 bases at V and 2 bases at J, with 12 bases in the middle. The CDR3 runs 14 residues. Germline V CDR1 and CDR2: MNHNS, SASEGT. The chain's CDR3 is CASSVWTVTYEQYF. DNA for the CDR3: TGTGCCAGCAGTGTTTGGACAGTGACCTACGAGCAGTACTTC.

The gene calls are TRBV5-1 and TRBJ1-1, with unresolved D. The CDR3 runs to 14 residues. The ends were cut back, 1 base at V and 1 base at J, with 8 bases in the middle. Germline V gene data show CDR1 as SGHRS and CDR2 as YFSETQ. The CDR3 DNA reads as TGCGCCAGCAGCTTGTGGCGGGAGAACACTGAAGCTTTCTTT. Protein sequence: CASSLWRENTEAFF.

CDR3 coding DNA: TGTGCCAGCAGCCGGACTAGCGGGAGGCACTACGAGCAGTACTTC. Amino acids: CASSRTSGRHYEQYF. This chain joins TRBV7-9 and TRBJ2-7, with 14 nucleotides matching TRBD2. The J segment lost 3 bases and the V segment lost 5 bases, leaving 3 bases of the junction unmatched. The CDR3 covers 15 residues. CDR1 and CDR2 (germline): SEHNR, FQNEAQ (reference sequence).

CDR3 DNA: TGTGCCAGCAGCGAACAATCCCGGGGGACCTCTTACGAGCAGTACTTC. Residues: CASSEQSRGTSYEQYF. The chain couples TRBV7-2 to TRBJ2-7; possible D gene TRBD2, 6 bases. There are 16 residues in the CDR3. V was pared by 5 bases and J by 4 bases, with 21 bases between. Germline CDR1 is SGHTA and CDR2 is FQGNSA.

The chain has TRBV7-2 and TRBJ2-3, with 12 bases aligning to TRBD2. CDR3 size: 16 residues. Trimming took 4 bases from V and 2 from J; bases not matched to a gene: 4. The germline gives CDR1 SGHTA, CDR2 FQGNSA. As DNA, the CDR3 is TGTGCCAGCAGCTCCCTAGCGGGGGGGAACACAGATACGCAGTATTTT. Protein product: CASSSLAGGNTDTQYF.

The rearrangement joins TRBV5-6 to TRBJ1-3; no clear D. The V and J ends lost 0 bases and 2 bases respectively, with 6 bases between them. Germline lookup yields CDR1 SGHDT and CDR2 YYEEEE. The length of the CDR3 is 14 residues. The CDR3 sequence: CASSLAYAGNTIYF. For the CDR3, the DNA is TGTGCCAGCAGCTTGGCCTACGCTGGAAACACCATATATTTT.

This clone was counted a single time. The chain's CDR3 is CASSKAGSGNQPQHF. The CDR3 nucleotides are TGTGCCAGCAGCAAGGCCGGGAGCGGAAATCAGCCCCAGCATTTT. The chain carries TRBV21-1 and TRBJ1-5. TRBV21-1 is tagged as a pseudogene. The CDR3 runs to 15 residues.

The gene calls are TRBV29-1 and TRBJ2-7; 8 bases line up with TRBD1. CDR3 size: 12 residues. The J segment lost 3 bases and the V segment lost 5 bases, leaving 3 bases of the junction unmatched. Germline values: CDR1 SQVTM, CDR2 ANQGSEA. The CDR3 here is CSVSDRVYEQYF. The CDR3, as DNA: TGCAGCGTTTCGGACAGGGTCTACGAGCAGTACTTC.

This sequence joins TRBV4-1 and TRBJ1-1, with 7 bases identical to TRBD1. There are 15 residues in the CDR3. The V segment lost 4 bases and the J segment 5 bases; nucleotides outside the gene matches: 10. Germline CDR1 reads MGHRA; CDR2 reads YSYEKL. CDR3 protein: CASSLIRGEGTEAFF. The CDR3 nucleotides are TGCGCCAGCAGCCTAATCAGGGGGGAAGGGACTGAAGCTTTCTTT.

As DNA, the CDR3 is TGTGCCAGCAGCTTAGCGGCAGTCGTGGCAGAGACCCAGTACTTC. It specifies CASSLAAVVAETQYF. The rearrangement links TRBV7-9 to TRBJ2-5; D remains ambiguous. V was cut by 0 bases and J by 4 bases, with 12 bases left in between. CDR3 length equals 15 residues. Germline V gene data show CDR1 as SEHNR and CDR2 as FQNEAQ (reference sequence).

V usage is TRBV7-9 and J usage is TRBJ1-6, with 9 bases identical to TRBD1. There are 15 residues in the CDR3. The germline gives CDR1 SEHNR, CDR2 FQNEAQ (reference sequence). V shed 5 bases and J 7 bases; nucleotides not matched to a gene: 6. The CDR3 DNA follows: TGTGCCAGCAGCCCACGGGGACAGGGCAATTCACCCCTCCACTTT. Amino acids: CASSPRGQGNSPLHF.

Regarding this clone: Relative to the germline gene, one junction end is altered; a read error may explain this. The CDR3 here is CSSSSDTYGYTF. The CDR3, as DNA: TGTTCCAGCAGCTCCGACACCTATGGCTACACCTTC. The chain employs TRBV7-9 and TRBJ1-2; D ambiguous. Per germline, CDR1 SEHNR and CDR2 FQNEAQ (reference sequence). This CDR3 has 12 residues.